This record covers a single T cell receptor beta chain. Its cognate antigen is unknown. The CDR3 length is 16 residues. The ends lost 4 bases at V and 8 bases at J; junction bases unmatched: 16. Germline assignment: CDR1 SGHDT and CDR2 YYEEEE. These data belong to a study of shared clonotypes between healthy human individuals. Study as a whole: In total, the donors were a couple of women and a few men aged 18 to 49. Study outcomes and limitations: Sharing across four donors was seen in 4.5% to 5.5% of naive CD4 clonotypes.

Naive CD45RA+ and memory CD45RA-negative subsets were split from CD4+ cells. For sorted subsets, approximately 180 ng DNA per replicate equaled tens of thousands of T cell genomes. The assay was immunoSEQ multiplex PCR, and TCRdb's table has in-frame clones only and misses some. This table holds about 2 million clones, 95% found once. The receptor was isolated from a man aged 18 to 29 in good health. Source material: naive CD4+ T cells sorted from blood. Subset denoted: CD45RA+ positively selected. This chain links TRBV5-6 with TRBJ1-2, with TRBD1 matching 8 bases. The CDR3 here is CASSPRRDRSSGGYTF. DNA of the CDR3: TGTGCCAGCAGCCCACGCCGGGACAGGTCTTCGGGCGGCTACACCTTC.